A single T cell receptor beta chain is shown here with its context. The antigen remains undetermined. This PCR relied on a set of 60 Vbeta primers and 13 Jbeta primers. Measured with immunoSEQ multiplex PCR; TCRdb has only the in-frame clones, and not every one. The sample lists some 190,000 clones, 76% occurring once. This entry belongs to a study of cytomegalovirus exposure and HLA in healthy donors. Overall study results and limits: HLA-A and HLA-B allele assignments for most subjects were reportedly predicted accurately using TCR beta sequences.

The V gene's germline CDR1 is SNHLY and CDR2 FYNNEI. CDR3 length: 12 residues. Trimming shortened V by 3 bases and J by 3 bases, and 6 bases separated the two germline ends. The source is a man between 18 and 35 years old in good health and CMV-seronegative. The gene calls are TRBV2 and TRBJ2-7; D is ambiguous. What was sequenced was PBMCs. The CDR3 loop reads CASSEQNYEQYF. As DNA, the CDR3 is TGTGCCAGCAGTGAGCAGAACTACGAGCAGTACTTC.